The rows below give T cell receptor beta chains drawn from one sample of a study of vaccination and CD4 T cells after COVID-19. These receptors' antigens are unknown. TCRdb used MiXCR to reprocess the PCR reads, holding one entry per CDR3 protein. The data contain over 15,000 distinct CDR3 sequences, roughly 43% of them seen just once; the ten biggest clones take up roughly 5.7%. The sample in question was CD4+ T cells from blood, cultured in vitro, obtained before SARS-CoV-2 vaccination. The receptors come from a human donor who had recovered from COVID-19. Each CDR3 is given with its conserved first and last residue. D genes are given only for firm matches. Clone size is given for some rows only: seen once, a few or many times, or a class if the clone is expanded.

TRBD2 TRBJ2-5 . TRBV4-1 CASSKDRTSGGRKTQYF TGCGCCAGCAGCAAAGATCGAACTAGCGGGGGGCGAAAGACCCAGTACTTC
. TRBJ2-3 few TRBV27 CASSLTGSVGVDTQYF TGTGCCAGCAGCCTTACCGGATCGGTTGGGGTCGATACGCAGTATTTT
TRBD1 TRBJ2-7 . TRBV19 CASGTEYEQYF TGTGCCAGCGGGACAGAGTACGAGCAGTACTTC
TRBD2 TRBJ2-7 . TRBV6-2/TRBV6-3 CASSYNWLAGVNYEQYF TGTGCCAGCAGTTACAATTGGCTAGCGGGAGTGAACTACGAGCAGTACTTC
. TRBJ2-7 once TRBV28 CASSSTGLSSYEQYF TGTGCCAGCAGTTCTACAGGGCTCTCCTCCTACGAGCAGTACTTC
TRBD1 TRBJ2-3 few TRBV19 CASSTIDRGRTDTQYF TGTGCCAGTAGTACGATCGACAGGGGGCGTACAGATACGCAGTATTTT
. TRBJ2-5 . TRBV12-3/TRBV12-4 CASSSSQIGTQYF TGTGCCAGCAGTTCTAGTCAGATCGGGACCCAGTACTTC
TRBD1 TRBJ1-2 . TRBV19 CASSIGGPGGIGYTF TGTGCCAGTAGTATCGGGGGCCCAGGGGGGATTGGCTACACCTTC
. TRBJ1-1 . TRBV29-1 CSVEDVLGALNTEAFF TGCAGCGTTGAAGATGTGTTGGGGGCCCTGAACACTGAAGCTTTCTTT
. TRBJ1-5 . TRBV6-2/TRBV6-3 CASSYEGNPNQPQHF TGTGCCAGCAGTTACGAGGGGAACCCGAATCAGCCCCAGCATTTT
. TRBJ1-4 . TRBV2 CASSPGAEKLFF TGTGCCAGCAGTCCCGGGGCCGAAAAACTGTTTTTT
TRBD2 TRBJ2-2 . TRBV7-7 CASSHLAATANTGELFF TGTGCCAGCAGCCATCTAGCGGCGACCGCGAACACCGGGGAGCTGTTTTTT
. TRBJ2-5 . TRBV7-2 CASSLQIRGVGQSQETQYF TGTGCCAGCAGCCTCCAAATTAGGGGGGTGGGACAGTCGCAAGAGACCCAGTACTTC
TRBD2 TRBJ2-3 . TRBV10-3 CAISEAGGPSDTQYF TGTGCCATCAGTGAAGCGGGGGGGCCAAGTGATACGCAGTATTTT
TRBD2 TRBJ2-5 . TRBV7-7 CASSVRPSGGAETQYF TGTGCCAGCAGCGTACGCCCTAGCGGGGGGGCGGAGACCCAGTACTTC
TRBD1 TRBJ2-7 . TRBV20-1 CSAGDRPSYEQYF TGCAGTGCGGGGGACAGGCCCTCCTACGAGCAGTACTTC
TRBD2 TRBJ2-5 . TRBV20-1 CSAPTLAGIQETQYF TGCAGTGCCCCGACACTAGCGGGAATCCAAGAGACCCAGTACTTC
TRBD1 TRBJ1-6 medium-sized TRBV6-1 CASRKGQGNSPLHF TGTGCCAGCAGAAAAGGACAGGGTAATTCACCCCTCCACTTT